This T cell receptor (beta chain) was observed in a study of cytomegalovirus exposure and HLA in healthy donors. With 60 Vbeta and 13 Jbeta primers, the PCR was carried out. Repertoires were generated with immunoSEQ multiplex PCR, while TCRdb's copy carries only in-frame clones and drops some. This repertoire includes nearly 35,000 clones. The germline gives CDR1 LNHDA, CDR2 SQIVND (reference sequence). Trimming left V 6 bases short and J 5 bases short, with 10 bases between. CDR3 length equals 12 residues. With respect to this clone: Its target is not known.

Regarding the study as a whole: What TCR beta sequences reportedly achieved was accurate prediction of HLA-A and HLA-B alleles in most subjects.

The V and J genes are TRBV19 and TRBJ1-2; a possible D gene is TRBD1 (6 bases). This TCR was sampled from a woman aged 40 to 55 in good health and CMV-seropositive. Sequencing used PBMCs. DNA for the CDR3: TGTGCCAGTAGCACAGGGTGGTATGGCTACACCTTC. Translated: CASSTGWYGYTF.